Shown below are 16 T cell receptor beta chains from a single sample sequenced in a study of PD-1 blockade in classical Hodgkin lymphoma. Time point meaning: cycle 4 day 1 (C4D1), after 5 to 7 weeks of nivolumab. Brentuximab vedotin exposure varied, and every patient relapsed after autologous stem cell transplantation. Here immunoSEQ multiplex PCR was the method, and the copy in TCRdb shows in-frame clones only, minus some. The table lists 20,000 to 25,000 clones, more than 65% of them singletons. The specimen was peripheral blood mononuclear cells (PBMCs), collected before the fourth cycle of nivolumab. These receptors were collected from a human donor with classical Hodgkin lymphoma.

The chain has TRBV30 and TRBJ1-3; no firm D call. The CDR3 spans 15 residues. CDR1 and CDR2 from the germline V gene are GTSNPN and SVGIG (reference sequence). V gave up 0 bases and J gave up 0 bases, with 9 bases separating them. The CDR3 DNA reads TGTGCCTGGAGTGTCAGAACCAACTCTGGAAACACCATATATTTT. Protein sequence: CAWSVRTNSGNTIYF.

The chain employs TRBV7-8 and TRBJ1-5; no clear D gene. The V gene lost 4 bases and the J gene lost 4 bases, with 8 bases spanning the gap. Germline values: CDR1 SGHVS, CDR2 FQNEAQ. CDR3 length: 13 residues. The CDR3 nucleotides read TGTGCCAGCAGCTCTCTACGAAATCAGCCCCAGCATTTT. It specifies CASSSLRNQPQHF.

The genes are TRBV27 and TRBJ2-2; 7 bases match TRBD1. The CDR3 length is 16 residues. V was pared by 4 bases and J by 0 bases, with 5 bases of the junction left unmatched. Germline CDR1 is MNHEY and CDR2 is SMNVEV (reference sequence). The CDR3 bases are TGTGCCAGCAGTTGGAGACAGGGATCGAACACCGGGGAGCTGTTTTTT. It codes for CASSWRQGSNTGELFF.

The chain carries TRBV5-1 and TRBJ2-1, with no clear D. The CDR3 sequence is 11 residues long. Germline V gene data show CDR1 as SGHRS and CDR2 as YFSETQ. Trimming took 0 bases from V and 7 from J, leaving 2 bases between them. CDR3 protein: CASSLENEQFF. The CDR3 bases are TGCGCCAGCAGCTTGGAGAATGAGCAGTTCTTC.

This chain connects TRBV19 to TRBJ1-5; D is undetermined. V dropped 5 bases and J dropped 3 bases, with 5 bases sitting between them. This CDR3 has 12 amino acids. The germline CDR1 and CDR2 sequences are LNHDA and SQIVND (reference sequence). CDR3 in amino acids: CASSRVNQPQHF. DNA for the CDR3: TGTGCCAGTAGTCGGGTCAATCAGCCCCAGCATTTT.

This clone was observed a few times. The gene calls are TRBV5-4 and TRBJ1-2; 8 bases fit TRBD1. The CDR3 runs 13 residues. Germline V gives CDR1 SGHNT, CDR2 YYREEE (reference sequence). V shed 3 bases, J shed 8 bases, and the junction held 6 bases outside the gene matches. DNA of the CDR3: TGTGCCAGCAGCTGGACAGGGCTTCGAGGCTACACCTTC. This codes for CASSWTGLRGYTF.

The rearrangement links TRBV6-5 to TRBJ2-1, with 9 nucleotides matching TRBD1. CDR1 is MNHEY and CDR2 is SVGAGI in the germline V gene. The junction had 6 bases not matched to a gene; V was cut back by 5 bases and J by 10 bases. This CDR3 spans 13 amino acids. CDR3 DNA sequence: TGTGCCAGCAGTAGGACAGGGGTAGGCGAGCAGTTCTTC. Residues: CASSRTGVGEQFF.

The chain recombines TRBV19 with TRBJ2-2; 10 bases fit TRBD2. The CDR3 spans 17 residues. The junction had 14 bases not matched to a gene; V was cut back by 7 bases and J by 6 bases. Germline V gene lookup returns CDR1 LNHDA and CDR2 SQIVND (reference sequence). CDR3 in DNA: TGTGCCAGTACCGTTGAAGCGGGAGGGGTTCGGCCCGGGGAGCTGTTTTTT. Amino acids: CASTVEAGGVRPGELFF.

The chain carries TRBV5-1 and TRBJ2-3; 9 bases line up with TRBD2. Losses at the gene ends were 4 bases for V and 2 bases for J; bases not matched to a gene: 14. Germline V gene data show CDR1 as SGHRS and CDR2 as YFSETQ. The CDR3 covers 18 residues. The CDR3 is CASSPGLAPRGATDTQYF. DNA for the CDR3: TGCGCCAGCAGCCCGGGACTAGCCCCTCGCGGGGCCACAGATACGCAGTATTTT.

The rearrangement links TRBV7-9 to TRBJ1-1; D remains unclear. Per the germline V gene, CDR1 is SEHNR and CDR2 is FQNEAQ (reference sequence). The length of the CDR3 is 12 residues. V dropped 6 bases and J dropped 4 bases, with 9 bases sitting between them. CDR3 sequence reads: CASREVSTEAFF. DNA for the CDR3: TGTGCCAGCAGGGAGGTGTCCACTGAAGCTTTCTTT.

The CDR3 is CASSLARLAGDTDTQYF. CDR3 bases: TGCGCCAGCAGCTTGGCAAGACTAGCGGGAGACACAGATACGCAGTATTTT. This sequence joins TRBV5-1 and TRBJ2-3; 12 nucleotides agree with TRBD2. Trimming at V came to 0 bases and at J to 2 bases, leaving 4 bases not matched to a gene. This CDR3 is 17 amino acids long. The germline V gene has CDR1 SGHRS and CDR2 YFSETQ.

This chain uses TRBV13 with TRBJ1-4; no clear D gene. This CDR3 contains 16 residues. CDR1 PRHDT and CDR2 FYEKMQ come from the germline V gene (reference sequence). Trimming stripped 6 bases from V and 3 bases from J, with 17 bases between. In nucleotides, the CDR3 is TGTGCCAGCAGTTCTTCTAGACTGAGCCCTAATGAAAAACTGTTTTTT. Amino acids: CASSSSRLSPNEKLFF. Using reference TRBV13 and TRBJ1-4 for the parts outside the CDR3, the full variable domain is AAGVIQSPRHLIKEKRETATLKCYPIPRHDTVYWYQQGPGQDPQFLISFYEKMQSDKGSIPDRFSAQQFSDYHSELNMSSLELGDSALYFCASSSSRLSPNEKLFFGSGTQLSVL.

The genes are TRBV19 and TRBJ2-5; D perhaps matches TRBD1 (8 bases). Per germline, CDR1 LNHDA and CDR2 SQIVND (reference sequence). The CDR3 is 15 amino acids. V was trimmed by 5 bases and J by 5 bases, leaving 18 bases between them. CDR3 in amino acids: CASSPGQGGTETQYF. The CDR3 DNA follows: TGTGCCAGTAGTCCCGGACAGGGAGGGACGGAGACCCAGTACTTC. The variable domain in full, with the rest retrieved from reference TRBV19 and TRBJ2-5, is DGGITQSPKYLFRKEGQNVTLSCEQNLNHDAMYWYRQDPGQGLRLIYYSQIVNDFQKGDIAEGYSVSREKKESFPLTVTSAQKNPTAFYLCASSPGQGGTETQYFGPGTRLLVL.

There are a few counts of this clone. V is TRBV7-8 and J is TRBJ2-1; D ambiguous. Germline CDR1 is SGHVS and CDR2 is FQNEAQ. V lost 5 bases to trimming and J lost 8 bases, with 13 bases between them. The CDR3 length is 13 residues. CDR3 region: CASSPVGSDEQFF. The CDR3 coding sequence is TGTGCCAGCAGCCCGGTGGGTTCCGATGAGCAGTTCTTC.

This chain uses TRBV28 with TRBJ2-7; D perhaps matches TRBD1 (6 bases). Germline V gene lookup returns CDR1 MDHEN and CDR2 SYDVKM. The V end was cut by 7 bases, the J end by 2 bases, with 15 bases between. CDR3 length equals 14 residues. In nucleotides, the CDR3 is TGTGCCAGCACCATCACCGGGACACCCTACGAGCAGTACTTC. It is translated as CASTITGTPYEQYF.

The V call is TRBV9, the J call TRBJ2-2, with D perhaps matching TRBD1 (5 bases). V dropped 3 bases and J dropped 2 bases, with 14 bases sitting between them. Looked up from germline, CDR1 is SGDLS and CDR2 is YYNGEE. The CDR3 runs 16 residues. CDR3 DNA: TGTGCCAGCAGCGGGGGCCACATTACCAACACCGGGGAGCTGTTTTTT. Protein: CASSGGHITNTGELFF.